Below, one T cell receptor beta chain is given with its context. These data belong to a study of control samples from healthy donors and cancer patients. TCRdb's table, derived via immunoSEQ multiplex PCR, lists solely in-frame clones and lacks some. The sample contains 98,000 or so clones, about four fifths of which appear only once. This CDR3 is built from 17 residues. The germline gives CDR1 SGHTA, CDR2 FQGNSA. V was pared by 5 bases and J by 5 bases, with 14 bases of the junction left unmatched. Sequenced material: blood. This clonotype was sampled from a young woman in good health. The rearrangement joins TRBV7-2 to TRBJ2-5; 10 bases agree with TRBD2. The CDR3 DNA sequence: TGTGCCAGCAGCCCCAGCCTGGCTAGCGGGGGTCGGGAGACCCAGTACTTC. Translation: CASSPSLASGGRETQYF.